What follows are 7 T cell receptor beta chains derived from one specimen sequenced in a study of blood T cell repertoires in COVID-19. This table comes from immunoSEQ multiplex PCR, and its TCRdb copy is limited to in-frame clones, with some not included. Of 100,000 to 150,000 clones in the sample, 70% to 90% are singletons; the top ten hold approximately 1.1%. Source material: peripheral blood. The receptors shown here come from a woman at least 80 years old with acute or convalescent COVID-19.

The chain recombines TRBV5-8 with TRBJ1-4; D gene ambiguous. The V gene's germline CDR1 is SGHTS and CDR2 YDEGEE. The V end lost 3 bases, the J end lost 8 bases, and 11 bases lay between the germline ends. The CDR3 covers 13 residues. The CDR3 reads CASSSGLGEKLFF. In DNA form, the CDR3 reads TGTGCCAGCAGCTCCGGACTGGGAGAAAAACTGTTTTTT.

The rearrangement links TRBV28 to TRBJ1-2; TRBD1 matches 7 bases. The V gene's germline CDR1 is MDHEN and CDR2 SYDVKM. V trimming: 7 bases; J trimming: 5 bases; junction bases outside the gene matches: 13. The CDR3 spans 15 residues. The CDR3, as DNA: TGTGCCAGCACGAAACCGAACAGGGGAGAGTATGGCTACACCTTC. Residues: CASTKPNRGEYGYTF.

V gene TRBV5-1 combines with J gene TRBJ2-1; tentative D call: TRBD2 (6 bases). V dropped 6 bases and J dropped 15 bases, with 25 bases sitting between them. The CDR3 extends over 14 amino acids. In germline, CDR1 is SGHRS, CDR2 YFSETQ. CDR3 sequence (DNA): TGCGCCAGCAACCCGGGGGTTGTGCGGGAACCCCGGTTCTTC. It encodes CASNPGVVREPRFF. The full variable domain, completed using reference TRBV5-1 and TRBJ2-1, is KAGVTQTPRYLIKTRGQQVTLSCSPISGHRSVSWYQQTPGQGLQFLFEYFSETQRNKGNFPGRFSGRQFSNSRSEMNVSTLELGDSALYLCASNPGVVREPRFFGPGTRLTVL.

The chain carries TRBV9 and TRBJ2-5, with 8 bases that match TRBD2. V dropped 4 bases and J dropped 5; count of bases not matched to a gene: 4. This CDR3 spans 13 amino acids. CDR1 and CDR2 from the germline V gene are SGDLS and YYNGEE. Here the CDR3 reads CASSRTSWETQYF. In nucleotides, the CDR3 is TGTGCCAGCAGCCGGACTAGCTGGGAGACCCAGTACTTC.

J is TRBJ2-7 and V is TRBV19; D not resolved. Germline CDR1 reads LNHDA; CDR2 reads SQIVND (reference sequence). The CDR3 loop spans 13 amino acids. V lost 1 base, J lost 0 bases, and 4 bases lay in between. The CDR3 DNA follows: TGTGCCAGTAGTATAGGTAGCTCCTACGAGCAGTACTTC. As protein: CASSIGSSYEQYF. Drawing the rest from reference TRBV19 and TRBJ2-7, the complete variable domain is DGGITQSPKYLFRKEGQNVTLSCEQNLNHDAMYWYRQDPGQGLRLIYYSQIVNDFQKGDIAEGYSVSREKKESFPLTVTSAQKNPTAFYLCASSIGSSYEQYFGPGTRLTVT.

This sequence joins TRBV6-2 or TRBV6-3 and TRBJ2-5, with 11 bases fitting TRBD1. In germline, CDR1 is MNHEY, CDR2 SVGEGT. V dropped 2 bases and J dropped 4; count of bases not matched to a gene: 3. This CDR3 has 15 amino acids. The chain's CDR3 is CASSYGQGARETQYF. The CDR3 DNA follows: TGTGCCAGCAGTTACGGACAGGGGGCGCGAGAGACCCAGTACTTC.

This clone came up once. The chain employs TRBV6-5 and TRBJ2-2; TRBD1 matches at 7 bases. Trimming at V came to 6 bases and at J to 5 bases, leaving 3 bases not matched to a gene. The CDR3 runs 13 residues. Germline V CDR1 and CDR2: MNHEY, SVGAGI. CDR3: CASRTGLTGELFF. CDR3 DNA: TGTGCCAGCAGGACAGGGTTGACCGGGGAGCTGTTTTTT.